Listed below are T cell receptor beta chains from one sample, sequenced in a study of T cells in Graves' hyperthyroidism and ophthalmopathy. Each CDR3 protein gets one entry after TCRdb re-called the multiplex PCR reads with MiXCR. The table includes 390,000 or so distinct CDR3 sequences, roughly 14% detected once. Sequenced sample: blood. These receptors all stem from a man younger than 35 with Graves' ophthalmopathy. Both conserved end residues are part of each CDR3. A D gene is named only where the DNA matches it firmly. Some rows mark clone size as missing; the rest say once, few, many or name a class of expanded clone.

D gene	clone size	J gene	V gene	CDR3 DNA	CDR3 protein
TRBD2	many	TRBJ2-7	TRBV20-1	TGCAGTGCTAGAAAGACTAGCGGGAGCTACTACGAGCAGTACTTC	CSARKTSGSYYEQYF
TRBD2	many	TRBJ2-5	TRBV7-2	TGTGCCAGCAGTCGGGGGGAAGTGCGATCAGAGACCCAGTACTTC	CASSRGEVRSETQYF
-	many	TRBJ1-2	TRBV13	TGTGCCAGCAGCGAACAGGGAGGTCCCTATGGCTACACCTTC	CASSEQGGPYGYTF
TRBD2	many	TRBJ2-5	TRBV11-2	TGTGCCAGCAGCACTAGGGAGCGGGAAATCGGAGAGACCCAGTACTTC	CASSTREREIGETQYF
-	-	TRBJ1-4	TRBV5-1	TGCGCCAGCAGCTTGGGACAGAGTAATTCTAATGAAAAACTGTTTTTT	CASSLGQSNSNEKLFF
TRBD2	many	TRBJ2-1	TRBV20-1	TGCAGTGCTAGACCGTTAGCGGGAGGGCCTCTCAATGAGCAGTTCTTC	CSARPLAGGPLNEQFF
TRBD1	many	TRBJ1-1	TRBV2	TGTGCCAGCAGTCGGTCACAGGGGGCCGCTGAAGCTTTCTTT	CASSRSQGAAEAFF
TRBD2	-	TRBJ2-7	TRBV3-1	TGTGCCAGCAGCCAAGGCCTAGCGGGAGCCTCGGGCGAGCAGTACTTC	CASSQGLAGASGEQYF
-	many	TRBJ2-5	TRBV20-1	TGCAGTGCTAGAGATTCGGCGCGGGGGCGACTGAAAGAGACCCAGTACTTC	CSARDSARGRLKETQYF
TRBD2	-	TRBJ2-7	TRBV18	TGTGCCAGCTCACCGCAGACTAGCGGGGAGTACGAGCAGTACTTC	CASSPQTSGEYEQYF
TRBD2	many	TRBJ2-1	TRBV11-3	TGTGCCAGCAGCTTGGGGACTAGCGGCCACAATGAGCAGTTCTTC	CASSLGTSGHNEQFF
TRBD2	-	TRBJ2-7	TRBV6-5	TGTGCCGGCAGAGTTACTCGGGAGGCCCCTGGGTCCTACGAGCAGTACTTC	CAGRVTREAPGSYEQYF
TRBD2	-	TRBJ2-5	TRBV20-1	TGCAGTGTTATAGCGGGGGGTTATGAGACCCAGTACTTC	CSVIAGGYETQYF
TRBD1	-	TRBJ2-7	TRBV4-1	TGCGCCAGCAGCCAAGAGGGGACAGGGGGCTCCTACGAGCAGTACTTC	CASSQEGTGGSYEQYF
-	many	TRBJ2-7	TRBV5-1	TGCGCCAGCAGCTTGAGGGCGGGGGCATCCTACGAGCAGTACTTC	CASSLRAGASYEQYF
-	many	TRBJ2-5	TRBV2	TGTGCCAGCAGTCGGGACGGGGAGAAGACCCAGTACTTC	CASSRDGEKTQYF
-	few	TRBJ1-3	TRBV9	TGTGCCAGCAGCGACCGGGGTTACTCTGGAAACACCATATATTTT	CASSDRGYSGNTIYF
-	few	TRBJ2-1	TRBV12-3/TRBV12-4	TGTGCCAGCAGGTCCCAGGGAGCCACCGGTGAGCAGTTCTTC	CASRSQGATGEQFF
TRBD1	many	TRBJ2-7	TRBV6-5	TGTGCCAGCAGTTACTCAGGAAGGGCAGGGGGCCAGTCCTACGAGCAGTACTTC	CASSYSGRAGGQSYEQYF
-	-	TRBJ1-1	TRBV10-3	TGTGCCATCAGCACCCGGGGAGGTAACACTGAAGCTTTCTTT	CAISTRGGNTEAFF
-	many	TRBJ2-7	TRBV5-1	TGCGCCAGCAGCTTGGGGACTGTCTCGGCCTACGAGCAGTACTTC	CASSLGTVSAYEQYF
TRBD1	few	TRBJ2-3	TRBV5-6	TGTGCCAGCAGCTCGGGACAGGGGAGCGCAGATACGCAGTATTTT	CASSSGQGSADTQYF